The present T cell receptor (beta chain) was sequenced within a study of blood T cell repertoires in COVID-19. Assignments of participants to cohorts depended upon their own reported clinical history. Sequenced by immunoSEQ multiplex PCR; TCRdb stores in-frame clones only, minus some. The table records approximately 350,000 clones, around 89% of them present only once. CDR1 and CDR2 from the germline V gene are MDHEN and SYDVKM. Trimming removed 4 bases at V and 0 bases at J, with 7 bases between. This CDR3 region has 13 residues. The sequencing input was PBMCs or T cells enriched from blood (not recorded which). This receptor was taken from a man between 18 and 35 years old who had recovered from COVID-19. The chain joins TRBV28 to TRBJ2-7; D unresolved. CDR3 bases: TGTGCCAGCAGTTCCCTCCCCTCCTACGAGCAGTACTTC. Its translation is CASSSLPSYEQYF.